This T cell receptor (beta chain) originates from a study of shared clonotypes between healthy human individuals. For the study at large: Samples came from a couple of female and a few male donors aged 18 to 49. Three plates were used per donor for CD4 naive, three for CD4 memory, two for CD8 naive and one for CD8 memory. Findings and limits, study-wide: An effect of sequencing depth on clonotype sharing among donors was expected.

Original methodology: Junction-only sequences without quality scores were provided by ImmunoSEQ, so filtering was different. Assay used: immunoSEQ multiplex PCR; TCRdb lists only in-frame clones, some missing. That table supplies the V and J calls and clone size; D and trimming were determined from the DNA. The sample holds around 1.5 million clones, approximately 98% seen once. Concerning this clone: Its antigen is unidentified.

There are 12 residues in the CDR3. Trimming removed 4 bases from V and 3 bases from J, with 7 bases in between. CDR1 and CDR2 (germline): ENHRY, SYGVKD. This TCR came from a man younger than 45 in good health. V gene TRBV10-3 combines with J gene TRBJ2-7; D gene ambiguous. The specimen was naive CD4+ T cells sorted from blood. Subset specified: CD45RA+ positively selected. The CDR3 reads CAISGENYEQYF. The CDR3 nucleotides read TGTGCCATCAGTGGAGAGAACTACGAGCAGTACTTC.